This T cell receptor beta chain originates from a study of T-cell memory formation after mild COVID-19. At the level of the study: Clusters were largely donor specific. General study points: Certain responding clones were present in pre-infection memory, suggesting participation of cross-reactive memory. Nothing showed for sure that second-wave clones peaking on day 37 were SARS-CoV-2 specific.

Comments on this clonotype: The antigen remains unidentified.

The germline CDR1 and CDR2 sequences are SQVTM and ANQGSEA. The CDR3 has 14 amino acids. V lost 6 bases and J lost 1, with 16 bases in between. TCRdb ran MiXCR on the 5' RACE reads and lists one entry per CDR3 protein. The repertoire holds roughly 410,000 distinct CDR3 sequences, with 20% to 25% as singletons. The chain joins TRBV29-1 to TRBJ2-7; tentatively, D is TRBD1 (6 bases). This sequence was found in an adult woman who had mild COVID-19 (a few samples of this study predate the infection). Cell type and time point are not known. What was sequenced was PBMCs or a T cell subset sorted from them (not recorded which). DNA for the CDR3: TGCAGCGTGCTTGCCGGGACACCATCCTACGAGCAGTACTTC. Amino acids: CSVLAGTPSYEQYF.